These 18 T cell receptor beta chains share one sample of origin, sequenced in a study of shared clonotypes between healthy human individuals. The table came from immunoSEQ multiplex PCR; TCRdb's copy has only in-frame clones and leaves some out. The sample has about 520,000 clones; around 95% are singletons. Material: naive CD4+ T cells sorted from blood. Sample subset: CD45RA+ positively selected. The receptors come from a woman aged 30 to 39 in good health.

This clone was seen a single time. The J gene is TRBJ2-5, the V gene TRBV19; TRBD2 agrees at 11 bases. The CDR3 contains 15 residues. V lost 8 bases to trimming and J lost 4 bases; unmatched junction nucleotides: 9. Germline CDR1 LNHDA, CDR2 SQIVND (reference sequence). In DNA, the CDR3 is TGTGCCAGTCGAAGACTAGCGGGAATTAGAGAGACCCAGTACTTC. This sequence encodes CASRRLAGIRETQYF.

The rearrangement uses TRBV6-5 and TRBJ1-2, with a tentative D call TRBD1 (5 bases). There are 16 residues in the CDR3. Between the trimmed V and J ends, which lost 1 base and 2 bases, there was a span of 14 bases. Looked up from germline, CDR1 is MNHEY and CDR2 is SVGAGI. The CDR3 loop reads CASSYFAGRWNYGYTF. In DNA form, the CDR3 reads TGTGCCAGCAGTTACTTTGCAGGGCGGTGGAACTATGGCTACACCTTC.

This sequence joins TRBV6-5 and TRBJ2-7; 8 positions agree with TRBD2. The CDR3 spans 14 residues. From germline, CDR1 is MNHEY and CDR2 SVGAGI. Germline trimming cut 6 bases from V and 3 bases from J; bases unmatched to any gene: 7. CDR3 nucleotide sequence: TGTGCCAGCAGCTGGGGGCGGGAGGACTACGAGCAGTACTTC. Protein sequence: CASSWGREDYEQYF.

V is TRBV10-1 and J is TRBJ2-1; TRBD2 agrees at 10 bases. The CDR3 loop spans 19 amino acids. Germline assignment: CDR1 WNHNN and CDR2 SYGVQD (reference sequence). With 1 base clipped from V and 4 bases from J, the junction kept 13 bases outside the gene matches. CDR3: CASSEWGTGPSGGYNEQFF. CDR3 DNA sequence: TGCGCCAGCAGTGAGTGGGGGACAGGCCCTAGCGGGGGATACAATGAGCAGTTCTTC.

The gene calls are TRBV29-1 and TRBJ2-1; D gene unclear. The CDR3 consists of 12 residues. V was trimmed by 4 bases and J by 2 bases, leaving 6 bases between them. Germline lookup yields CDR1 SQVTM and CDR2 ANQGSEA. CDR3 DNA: TGCAGCGTTGTGATGGCCTACAATGAGCAGTTCTTC. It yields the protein CSVVMAYNEQFF.

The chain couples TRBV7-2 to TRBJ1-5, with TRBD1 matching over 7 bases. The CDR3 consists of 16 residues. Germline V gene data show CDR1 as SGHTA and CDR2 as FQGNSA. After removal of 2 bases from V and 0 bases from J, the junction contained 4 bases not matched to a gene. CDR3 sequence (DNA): TGTGCCAGCAGCTTAACGGGGACAGTTAGCAATCAGCCCCAGCATTTT. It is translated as CASSLTGTVSNQPQHF.

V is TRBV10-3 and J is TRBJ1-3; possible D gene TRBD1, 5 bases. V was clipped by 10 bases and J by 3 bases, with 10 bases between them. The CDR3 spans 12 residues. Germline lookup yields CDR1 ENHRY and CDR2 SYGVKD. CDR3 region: CATGPDGNTIYF. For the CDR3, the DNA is TGTGCCACGGGGCCCGATGGAAACACCATATATTTT.

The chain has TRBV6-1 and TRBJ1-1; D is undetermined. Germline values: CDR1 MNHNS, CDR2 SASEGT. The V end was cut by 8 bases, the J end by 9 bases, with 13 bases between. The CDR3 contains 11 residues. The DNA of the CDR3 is TGTGCCAGCTACACACGGGATAAAGCTTTCTTT. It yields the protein CASYTRDKAFF.

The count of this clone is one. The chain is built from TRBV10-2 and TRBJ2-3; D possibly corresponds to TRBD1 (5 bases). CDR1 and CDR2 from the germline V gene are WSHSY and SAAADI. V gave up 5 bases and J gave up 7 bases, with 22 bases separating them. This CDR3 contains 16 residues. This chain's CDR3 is CASSTARAHEFYTQYF. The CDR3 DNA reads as TGCGCCAGCAGTACCGCCAGGGCTCACGAGTTTTATACGCAGTATTTT.

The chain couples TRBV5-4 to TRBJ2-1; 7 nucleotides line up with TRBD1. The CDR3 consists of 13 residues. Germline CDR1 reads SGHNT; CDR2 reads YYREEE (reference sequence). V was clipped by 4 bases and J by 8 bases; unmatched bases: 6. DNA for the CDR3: TGTGCCAGCAGCCTAACAACAGGGGATGAGCAGTTCTTC. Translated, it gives CASSLTTGDEQFF.

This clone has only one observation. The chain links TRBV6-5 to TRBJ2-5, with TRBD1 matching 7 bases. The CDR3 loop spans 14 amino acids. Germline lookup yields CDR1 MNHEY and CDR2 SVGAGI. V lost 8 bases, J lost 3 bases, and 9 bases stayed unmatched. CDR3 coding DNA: TGTGCCAGCTCCCGGACAGGACTTAAAGAGACCCAGTACTTC. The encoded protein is CASSRTGLKETQYF.

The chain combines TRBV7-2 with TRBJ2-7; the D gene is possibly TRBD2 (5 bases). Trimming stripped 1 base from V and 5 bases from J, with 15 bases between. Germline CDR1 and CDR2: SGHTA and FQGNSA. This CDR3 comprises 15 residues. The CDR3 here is CASSLGGRLDHEQYF. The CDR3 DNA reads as TGTGCCAGCAGCTTAGGAGGGCGACTCGACCACGAGCAGTACTTC.

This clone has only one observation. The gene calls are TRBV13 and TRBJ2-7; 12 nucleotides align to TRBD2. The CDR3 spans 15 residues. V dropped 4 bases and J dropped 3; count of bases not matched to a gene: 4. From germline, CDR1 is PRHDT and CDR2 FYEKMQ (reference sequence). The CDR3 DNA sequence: TGTGCCAGCAGCTACCCGACTAGCGGGAGCTACGAGCAGTACTTC. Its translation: CASSYPTSGSYEQYF.

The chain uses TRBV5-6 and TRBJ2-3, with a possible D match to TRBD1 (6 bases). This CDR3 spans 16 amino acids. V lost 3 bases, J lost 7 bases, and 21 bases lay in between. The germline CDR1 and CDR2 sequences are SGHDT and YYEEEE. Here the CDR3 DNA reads TGTGCCAGCAGCTCCGGACAGACGGCCGGTTTGAATACGCAGTATTTT. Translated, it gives CASSSGQTAGLNTQYF. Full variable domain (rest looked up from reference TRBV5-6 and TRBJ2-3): DAGVTQSPTHLIKTRGQQVTLRCSPKSGHDTVSWYQQALGQGPQFIFQYYEEEERQRGNFPDRFSGHQFPNYSSELNVNALLLGDSALYLCASSSGQTAGLNTQYFGPGTRLTVL.

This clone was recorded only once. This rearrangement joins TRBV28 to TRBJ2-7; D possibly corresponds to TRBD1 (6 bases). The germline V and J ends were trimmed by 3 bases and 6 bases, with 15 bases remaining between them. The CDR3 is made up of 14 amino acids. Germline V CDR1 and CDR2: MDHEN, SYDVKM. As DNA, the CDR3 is TGTGCCAGCAGTTTCTTTAAACAGGGAAGCGAGCAGTACTTC. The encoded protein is CASSFFKQGSEQYF.

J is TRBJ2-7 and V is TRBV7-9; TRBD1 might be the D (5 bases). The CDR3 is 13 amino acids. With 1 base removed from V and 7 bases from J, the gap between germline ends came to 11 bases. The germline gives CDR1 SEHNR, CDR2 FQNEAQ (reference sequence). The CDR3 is CASSLVGPREQYF. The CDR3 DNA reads TGTGCCAGCAGCTTAGTGGGGCCACGGGAGCAGTACTTC.

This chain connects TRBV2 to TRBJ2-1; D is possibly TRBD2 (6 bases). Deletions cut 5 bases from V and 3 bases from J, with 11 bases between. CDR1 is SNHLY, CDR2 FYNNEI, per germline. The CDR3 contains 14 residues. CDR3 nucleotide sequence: TGTGCCAGCAGTTACCTAGCGAACTACAATGAGCAGTTCTTC. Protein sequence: CASSYLANYNEQFF.

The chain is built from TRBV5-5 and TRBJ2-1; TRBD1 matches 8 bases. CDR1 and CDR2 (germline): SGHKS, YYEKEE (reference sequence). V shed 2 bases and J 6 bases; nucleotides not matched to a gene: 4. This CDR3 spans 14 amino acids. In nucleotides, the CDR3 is TGTGCCAGCAGCTTTAGGACAGGGACCAATGAGCAGTTCTTC. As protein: CASSFRTGTNEQFF.